This TCR beta chain was retrieved from a study of T cell clones after liver transplantation. Background on the study: TCRbeta sequencing after a pre-transplant mixed lymphocyte reaction identified graft-donor-reactive clones, later tracked in post-transplant blood.

The CDR3 is made up of 15 amino acids. Germline V gene sequence: CDR1 SQVTM, CDR2 ANQGSEA. Trimming cost V 5 bases and J 3 bases; bases outside gene matches: 7. Broader study findings: In a couple of subjects, few donor cells limited the measurable donor-reactive repertoire.

Produced via immunoSEQ multiplex PCR; TCRdb's table is partial and in-frame only. The profile shows tens of thousands of clones, 80% of them singletons. Notes on this clone: The target antigen is unknown.

This rearrangement joins TRBV29-1 to TRBJ2-1; 10 bases align to TRBD2. The specimen was CD4+ T cells from blood, collected 12 months after liver transplant. The clonotype was recovered from a human patient who received a liver transplant. Part of the T cells may come from the graft donor. This chain's CDR3 is CSVLPSGGVYNEQFF. The CDR3 bases are TGCAGCGTTCTTCCAAGCGGGGGGGTCTACAATGAGCAGTTCTTC.